The 13 T cell receptor beta chains in this list originate from one sample, sequenced in a study of blood T cells in healthy people across ages. A second PCR, run for about 7 to 11 cycles, used a sample-barcoded 5' primer plus a J-beta primer mix. TCRdb processed the 5' RACE reads anew with MiXCR; each CDR3 protein has one entry. The sample includes more than 800,000 distinct CDR3 sequences, less than 35% of them seen just once. Material for sequencing was blood. The receptors come from a woman at least 80 years old in good health.

This clonotype was seen many times. The chain carries TRBV20-1 and TRBJ1-5; D possibly corresponds to TRBD1 (6 bases). Trimming shortened V by 6 bases and J by 4 bases, and 16 bases separated the two germline ends. This CDR3 is 14 amino acids long. Germline V gene lookup returns CDR1 DFQATT and CDR2 SNEGSKA (reference sequence). CDR3 nucleotide sequence: TGCAGTGCCAGCCAGCCCAGGGGTAATCAGCCCCAGCATTTT. It yields the protein CSASQPRGNQPQHF.

The J gene is TRBJ1-2, the V gene TRBV5-6; 7 positions match TRBD1. The V segment lost 4 bases and the J segment 1 base; nucleotides outside the gene matches: 4. CDR3 length equals 14 residues. The germline V gene encodes CDR1 SGHDT and CDR2 YYEEEE. DNA of the CDR3: TGTGCCAGCAGCCCGGGACAGCGTAACTATGGCTACACCTTC. This sequence encodes CASSPGQRNYGYTF.

Only a few counts were recorded for this clonotype. This chain links TRBV29-1 with TRBJ2-4; 7 positions match TRBD1. The J call may be incorrect, as the DNA end agrees better with TRBJ2-7. This CDR3 is built from 14 residues. Germline V gives CDR1 SQVTM, CDR2 ANQGSEA. The CDR3 spells CSVARQGGVVEQYF. In DNA, the CDR3 is TGCAGCGTTGCCCGACAGGGTGGTGTAGTCGAGCAGTACTTC.

The genes are TRBV12-3 or TRBV12-4 and TRBJ2-5; 7 bases line up with TRBD1. The CDR3 runs to 14 residues. The ends lost 2 bases at V and 3 bases at J; junction bases unmatched: 3. CDR3 sequence reads: CASSLSGQEETQYF. The CDR3 DNA follows: TGTGCCAGCAGTTTATCTGGACAGGAAGAGACCCAGTACTTC.

This clonotype has a handful of counts. A much larger clonotype is one base distant, so this may be a read error. The chain links TRBV12-3 or TRBV12-4 to TRBJ2-5, with D perhaps matching TRBD2 (5 bases). The V end was cut by 0 bases, the J end by 11 bases, with 13 bases between. The CDR3 extends over 13 amino acids. The CDR3 DNA sequence: TGTGCCAGCAGTTTAGCGCAGCGGAATGAGCAGTACTTC. Amino acids: CASSLAQRNEQYF.

In the case of this clonotype: A much larger clonotype is one base distant, so this may be a read error. The rearrangement uses TRBV5-5 and TRBJ2-5; 10 bases align to TRBD1. The DNA matches TRBJ2-7 better at its end, which makes the J call doubtful. Germline CDR1 SGHKS, CDR2 YYEKEE (reference sequence). The CDR3 is made up of 15 amino acids. CDR3 residues: CASSWPGQGICEQYF. The CDR3 nucleotides read TGTGCCAGCAGCTGGCCGGGACAGGGGATCTGCGAGCAGTACTTC.

The chain links TRBV20-1 to TRBJ2-5; D remains unclear. V was pared by 3 bases and J by 4 bases, with 15 bases between. The CDR3 is made up of 14 amino acids. Germline CDR1 reads DFQATT; CDR2 reads SNEGSKA (reference sequence). DNA for the CDR3: TGCAGTGCTAGCAGGATAAGGGAAGGAGAGACCCAGTACTTC. It yields the protein CSASRIREGETQYF.

As concerns this clonotype: This may arise from a read error, as a much more abundant clone is one base away. The V gene is TRBV7-2, the J gene TRBJ2-7; D might be TRBD2 (7 bases). Trimming stripped 4 bases from V and 7 bases from J, with 23 bases between. Germline loops: CDR1 SGHTA, CDR2 FQGNSA. The CDR3 consists of 16 residues. The CDR3 DNA reads TGTGCCAGCAGCTCCATCTCGGGGGGCATCTACAATGAGCAGTACTTC. It is translated as CASSSISGGIYNEQYF.

The chain combines TRBV20-1 with TRBJ2-5; 7 bases match TRBD1. The J call may be mistaken, given a closer DNA end match to TRBJ2-7. The CDR3 has 14 amino acids. Germline values: CDR1 DFQATT, CDR2 SNEGSKA (reference sequence). The CDR3 nucleotides read TGCAGCGTTGCCCAGGGGGTCCCCCTGCGCGAGCAGTACTTC. Its protein is CSVAQGVPLREQYF.

Ten or more counts support this clonotype. J is TRBJ2-1 and V is TRBV25-1; 9 positions agree with TRBD2. The CDR3 has 16 residues. The germline V gene has CDR1 MGHDK and CDR2 SYGVNS. V was clipped by 3 bases and J by 3 bases; unmatched bases: 6. CDR3 in DNA: TGTGCCAGCAGTGATAATCAGCGGGGGGTCTACAATGAGCAGTTCTTC. Its translation: CASSDNQRGVYNEQFF.

A remark on this clonotype: A much more abundant neighbour one base away suggests this may be a read error. The J gene is TRBJ2-4, the V gene TRBV18, with unresolved D. The CDR3 is 12 residues long. CDR1 and CDR2 from the germline V gene are KGHSH and LQKENI. CDR3 bases: TGTGCCTGCTCACCAAGCCGGGACATTCAGTACTTC. Protein sequence: CACSPSRDIQYF.

This clonotype showed up many times. The rearrangement links TRBV20-1 to TRBJ2-1; 8 nucleotides align to TRBD2. V shed 3 bases, J shed 1 base, and the junction held 2 bases outside the gene matches. Per the germline V gene, CDR1 is DFQATT and CDR2 is SNEGSKA (reference sequence). This CDR3 region has 14 residues. CDR3 sequence reads: CSARTSESYNEQFF. The DNA for the CDR3 is TGCAGTGCTAGGACTAGCGAGTCCTACAATGAGCAGTTCTTC.

In this sample, this clonotype turned up many times. The rearrangement links TRBV20-1 to TRBJ1-2, with D unresolved. CDR1 DFQATT and CDR2 SNEGSKA come from the germline V gene (reference sequence). This CDR3 region has 10 residues. Trimming took 2 bases from V and 6 from J, leaving 4 bases between them. The CDR3 nucleotides are TGCAGTGCTAGAATCGATGGCTACACCTTC. It specifies CSARIDGYTF.